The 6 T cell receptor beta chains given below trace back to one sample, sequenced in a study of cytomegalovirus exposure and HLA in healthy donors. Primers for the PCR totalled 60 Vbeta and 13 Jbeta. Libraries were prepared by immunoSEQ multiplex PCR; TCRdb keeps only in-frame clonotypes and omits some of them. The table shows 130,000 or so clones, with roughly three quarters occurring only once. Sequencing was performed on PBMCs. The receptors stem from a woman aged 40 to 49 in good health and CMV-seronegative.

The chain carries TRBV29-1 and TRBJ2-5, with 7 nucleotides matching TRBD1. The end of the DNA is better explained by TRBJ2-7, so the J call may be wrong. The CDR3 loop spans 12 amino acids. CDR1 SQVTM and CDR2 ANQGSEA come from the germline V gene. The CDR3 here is CSVYGTAGEQYF. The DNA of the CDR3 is TGCAGCGTTTACGGGACAGCAGGCGAGCAGTACTTC.

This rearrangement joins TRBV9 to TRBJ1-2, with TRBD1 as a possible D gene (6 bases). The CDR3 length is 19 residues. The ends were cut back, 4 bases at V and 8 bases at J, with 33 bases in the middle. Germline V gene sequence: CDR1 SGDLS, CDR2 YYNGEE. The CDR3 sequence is CASSPSGQGGGVLPRGYTF. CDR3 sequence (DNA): TGTGCCAGCAGCCCGAGCGGCCAGGGAGGGGGGGTACTCCCTAGGGGCTACACCTTC.

The CDR3 region has the DNA TGTGCCAGCAGCTACGTAGCGGGGGGGCTTGAGACCCAGTACTTC. Its translation: CASSYVAGGLETQYF. The chain links TRBV5-8 to TRBJ2-5; TRBD2 aligns across 11 bases. The CDR3 contains 15 residues. Germline CDR1 reads SGHTS; CDR2 reads YDEGEE. The V segment lost 3 bases and the J segment 5 bases; nucleotides outside the gene matches: 6.

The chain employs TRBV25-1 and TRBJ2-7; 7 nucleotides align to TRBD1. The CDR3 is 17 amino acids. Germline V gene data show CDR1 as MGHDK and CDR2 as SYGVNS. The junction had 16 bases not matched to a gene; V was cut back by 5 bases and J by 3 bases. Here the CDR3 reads CASSPSLGTAWGYEQYF. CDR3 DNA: TGTGCCAGCAGTCCCAGTCTGGGGACAGCTTGGGGCTACGAGCAGTACTTC.

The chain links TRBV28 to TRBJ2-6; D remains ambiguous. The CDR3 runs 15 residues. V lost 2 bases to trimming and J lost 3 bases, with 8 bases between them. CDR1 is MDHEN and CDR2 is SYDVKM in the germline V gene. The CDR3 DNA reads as TGTGCCAGCAGTTTAATGACGGGTGGGGCCAACGTCCTGACTTTC. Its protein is CASSLMTGGANVLTF. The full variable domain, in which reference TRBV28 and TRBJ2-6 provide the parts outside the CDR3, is DVKVTQSSRYLVKRTGEKVFLECVQDMDHENMFWYRQDPGLGLRLIYFSYDVKMKEKGDIPEGYSVSREKKERFSLILESASTNQTSMYLCASSLMTGGANVLTFGAGSRLTVL.

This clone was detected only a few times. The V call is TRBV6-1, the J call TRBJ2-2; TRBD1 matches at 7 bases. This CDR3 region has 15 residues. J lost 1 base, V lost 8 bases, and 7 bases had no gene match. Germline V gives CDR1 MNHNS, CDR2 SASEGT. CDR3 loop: CASSPDRWNTGELFF. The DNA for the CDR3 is TGTGCCAGCTCCCCGGACAGGTGGAACACCGGGGAGCTGTTTTTT.